This TCR beta chain was recorded in a study of blood T cells in healthy people across ages. The use of a sample-barcoded 5' primer and a J-beta primer mix characterized a second PCR of roughly 6 to 11 cycles. Each cDNA molecule was tagged by a template-switch adaptor with 12 random nucleotides. TCRdb redid the calling of the 5' RACE reads with MiXCR, one entry per CDR3 protein. The data contain roughly 800,000 distinct CDR3 sequences, roughly 25% of them seen just once; the ten biggest clones take up 3%. The same sample was also used in a study of T cells of mothers and their children.

Sequencing was done on a sample of blood. The TCR comes from a boy aged 10-17 years in good health.

This CDR3 reads CAISGGLVGETQYF. The CDR3 region has the DNA TGTGCCATCAGTGGCGGACTAGTGGGTGAGACCCAGTACTTC. The J gene is TRBJ2-5, the V gene TRBV10-3; 7 bases line up with TRBD2. This CDR3 spans 14 amino acids. The V and J ends lost 4 bases and 5 bases, in that order; junction bases with no gene match: 7. CDR1 and CDR2 (germline): ENHRY, SYGVKD.